This is a list of T cell receptor beta chains from one sample in a study of T cell responses to AZD1222 COVID-19 vaccine. Here immunoSEQ multiplex PCR was the method, and the copy in TCRdb shows in-frame clones only, minus some. The sample has roughly 100,000 clones, about 91% seen once. Source: peripheral blood, taken 28 days after the second AZD1222 dose. The receptors derive from an adult who received the AZD1222 COVID-19 vaccine. The CDR3 runs from the conserved cysteine through the conserved F or W. D genes are given only for firm matches. Clone sizes are given selectively: once, few, many, or a class where the clone is expanded.

TRBV15,once,TRBJ2-7,TRBD1,TGTGCCACCAGCAATGGGGGGACAGGGTCTCTCGAGCAGTACTTC,CATSNGGTGSLEQYF
TRBV6-2/TRBV6-3,-,TRBJ2-1,TRBD1,TGTGCCAGCAGTTACTCGGTCGCAGGGGGCGCTGGGTACAATGAGCAGTTCTTC,CASSYSVAGGAGYNEQFF
TRBV9,-,TRBJ2-7,-,TGTGCCAGCAGCGTACTGGGGGAGGCCTCCTACGAGCAGTACTTC,CASSVLGEASYEQYF
TRBV7-3,-,TRBJ1-5,-,TGTGCCAGCAGCTTAGAGGAAAGGCAGCCCCAGCATTTT,CASSLEERQPQHF
TRBV5-6,-,TRBJ1-3,-,TGTGCCAGCAGCTTGACAGCCTCTGGAAACACCATATATTTT,CASSLTASGNTIYF
TRBV21-1,-,TRBJ2-5,-,TGTGCCAGCAGCTCTCCCCAAAAGGAGACCCAGTACTTC,CASSSPQKETQYF
TRBV28,few,TRBJ1-2,TRBD1,TGTGCCAGCAGTCCCTCGGGACAGGGAGTCGGGAACTATGGCTACACCTTC,CASSPSGQGVGNYGYTF
TRBV28,-,TRBJ2-7,-,TGTGCCAGCAGCCCTTTTGGGGCGTCGGGAGCCTACGAGCAGTACTTC,CASSPFGASGAYEQYF
TRBV28,-,TRBJ2-7,-,TGTGCCAGCAGCCCGGCCGGGACAAGTTCCTACGAGCAGTACTTC,CASSPAGTSSYEQYF
TRBV5-1,-,TRBJ1-2,-,TGCGCCAGCAGCAAATCGCCAGGGTACGGCAACTATGGCTACACCTTC,CASSKSPGYGNYGYTF
TRBV7-2,-,TRBJ2-3,TRBD2,TGTGCCAGCAGCTTACGGGGGGGGCCCACAGATACGCAGTATTTT,CASSLRGGPTDTQYF